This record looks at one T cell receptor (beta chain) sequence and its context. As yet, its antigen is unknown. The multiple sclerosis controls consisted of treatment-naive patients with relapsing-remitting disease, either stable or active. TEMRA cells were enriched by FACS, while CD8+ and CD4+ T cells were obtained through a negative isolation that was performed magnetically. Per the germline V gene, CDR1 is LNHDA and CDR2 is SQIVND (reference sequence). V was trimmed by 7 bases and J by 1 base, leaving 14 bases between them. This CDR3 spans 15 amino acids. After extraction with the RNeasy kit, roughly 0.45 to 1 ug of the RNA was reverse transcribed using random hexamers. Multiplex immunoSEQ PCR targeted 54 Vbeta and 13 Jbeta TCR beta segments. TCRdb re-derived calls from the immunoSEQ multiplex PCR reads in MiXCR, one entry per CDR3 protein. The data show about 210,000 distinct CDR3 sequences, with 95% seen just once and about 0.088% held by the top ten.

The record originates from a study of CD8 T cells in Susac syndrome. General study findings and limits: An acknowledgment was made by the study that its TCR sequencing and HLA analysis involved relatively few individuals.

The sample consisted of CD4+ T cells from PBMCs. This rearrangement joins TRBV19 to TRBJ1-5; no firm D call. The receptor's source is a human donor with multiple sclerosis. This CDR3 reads CASTPPGWSNQPQHF. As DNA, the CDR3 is TGTGCCAGTACCCCCCCGGGATGGAGCAATCAGCCCCAGCATTTT.